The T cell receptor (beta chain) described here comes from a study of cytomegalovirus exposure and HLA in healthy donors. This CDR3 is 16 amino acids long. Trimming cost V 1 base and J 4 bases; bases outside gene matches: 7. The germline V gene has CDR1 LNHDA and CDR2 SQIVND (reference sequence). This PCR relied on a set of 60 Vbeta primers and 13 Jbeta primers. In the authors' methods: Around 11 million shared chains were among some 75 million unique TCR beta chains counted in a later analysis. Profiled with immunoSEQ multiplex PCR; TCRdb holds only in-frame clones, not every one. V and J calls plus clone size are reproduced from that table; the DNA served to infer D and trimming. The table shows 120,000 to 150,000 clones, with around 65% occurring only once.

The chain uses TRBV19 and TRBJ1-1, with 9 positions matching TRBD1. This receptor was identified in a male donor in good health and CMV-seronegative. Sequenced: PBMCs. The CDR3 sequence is CASSIAPGTGSTEAFF. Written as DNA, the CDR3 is TGTGCCAGTAGTATAGCCCCCGGGACAGGGAGCACTGAAGCTTTCTTT.